These 18 T cell receptor beta chains originate from one sample sequenced in a study of blood T cell repertoires in COVID-19. The protocol was immunoSEQ multiplex PCR, while the TCRdb copy is restricted to in-frame clones and leaves out a portion. The data contain approximately 110,000 clones, 70% to 90% of them seen just once; the ten biggest clones take up 2% to 2.5%. Sequencing was performed on peripheral blood. The source is a human donor in a cohort sampled during active COVID-19.

The J gene is TRBJ2-1, the V gene TRBV7-2; TRBD2 matches at 9 bases. The trim removed 1 base at V and 8 bases at J, leaving 6 bases unmatched. CDR3 length equals 15 residues. Germline V gene data show CDR1 as SGHTA and CDR2 as FQGNSA. In DNA form, the CDR3 reads TGTGCCAGCAGCTTAGGGTGGGTAGCGGGAGATGAGCAGTTCTTC. This gives the protein CASSLGWVAGDEQFF.

This chain connects TRBV5-1 to TRBJ1-1; D remains unclear. Looked up from germline, CDR1 is SGHRS and CDR2 is YFSETQ. This CDR3 comprises 11 residues. Trimming took off 6 bases at V and 1 base at J, with 4 bases between the two ends. CDR3 DNA: TGCGCCAGCACCGGGAACACTGAAGCTTTCTTT. It yields the protein CASTGNTEAFF. The full variable domain, its missing parts supplied by reference TRBV5-1 and TRBJ1-1, is KAGVTQTPRYLIKTRGQQVTLSCSPISGHRSVSWYQQTPGQGLQFLFEYFSETQRNKGNFPGRFSGRQFSNSRSEMNVSTLELGDSALYLCASTGNTEAFFGQGTRLTVV.

This clone has a handful of counts. J is TRBJ2-3 and V is TRBV6-6; D remains ambiguous. The V gene's germline CDR1 is MNHNY and CDR2 SVGAGI (reference sequence). V was trimmed by 4 bases and J by 6 bases, leaving 5 bases between them. The CDR3 covers 11 residues. CDR3 DNA sequence: TGTGCCAGCAGTTCTAGGGATACGCAGTATTTT. As protein: CASSSRDTQYF.

The rearrangement joins TRBV28 to TRBJ1-1; D is unresolved. Trimming pared 5 bases from V and 4 bases from J, leaving 8 bases between. Germline CDR1 and CDR2: MDHEN and SYDVKM. The CDR3 consists of 12 residues. CDR3: CASSKLLTEAFF. In nucleotides, the CDR3 is TGTGCCAGCAGTAAGCTCCTCACTGAAGCTTTCTTT.

V and J are TRBV30 and TRBJ1-1, with D possibly matching TRBD1 (5 bases). Germline V gene lookup returns CDR1 GTSNPN and CDR2 SVGIG (reference sequence). The V and J ends lost 2 bases and 11 bases respectively, with 18 bases between them. The CDR3 spans 13 residues. The CDR3 region has the DNA TGTGCCTGGAGTTATTCAGGGAGGGCCGGGGCTTTCTTT. Translated: CAWSYSGRAGAFF.

The V and J genes are TRBV5-1 and TRBJ2-2; 7 nucleotides agree with TRBD1. V trimming: 3 bases; J trimming: 6 bases; junction bases outside the gene matches: 5. Per germline, CDR1 SGHRS and CDR2 YFSETQ. The CDR3 sequence is 14 residues long. Here the CDR3 DNA reads TGCGCCAGCAGCTCTCAGGGGGACGCCGGGGAGCTGTTTTTT. Amino acid sequence: CASSSQGDAGELFF. The full variable domain, its missing parts supplied by reference TRBV5-1 and TRBJ2-2, is KAGVTQTPRYLIKTRGQQVTLSCSPISGHRSVSWYQQTPGQGLQFLFEYFSETQRNKGNFPGRFSGRQFSNSRSEMNVSTLELGDSALYLCASSSQGDAGELFFGEGSRLTVL.

V gene TRBV13 combines with J gene TRBJ1-4, with 7 bases that match TRBD1. J lost 0 bases, V lost 3 bases, and 10 bases had no gene match. CDR3 length equals 18 residues. Germline V gene lookup returns CDR1 PRHDT and CDR2 FYEKMQ (reference sequence). CDR3: CASSFRQGRWATNEKLFF. In DNA form, the CDR3 reads TGTGCCAGCAGCTTTCGACAGGGACGGTGGGCAACTAATGAAAAACTGTTTTTT. Variable domain in full (rest from reference TRBV13 and TRBJ1-4): AAGVIQSPRHLIKEKRETATLKCYPIPRHDTVYWYQQGPGQDPQFLISFYEKMQSDKGSIPDRFSAQQFSDYHSELNMSSLELGDSALYFCASSFRQGRWATNEKLFFGSGTQLSVL.

The chain recombines TRBV6-5 with TRBJ2-7, with a weak D call TRBD1 (6 bases). Germline values: CDR1 MNHEY, CDR2 SVGAGI. V was cut by 4 bases and J by 4 bases, with 8 bases left in between. There are 12 residues in the CDR3. CDR3 loop: CASSSGEYEQYF. CDR3 nucleotide sequence: TGTGCCAGCAGTTCAGGGGAGTACGAGCAGTACTTC.

This rearrangement joins TRBV7-3 to TRBJ2-3; tentative D call: TRBD2 (6 bases). From germline, CDR1 is SGHTA and CDR2 FQGTGA. V gave up 5 bases and J gave up 0 bases, with 15 bases separating them. The CDR3 is 16 amino acids. The CDR3 loop reads CASSKGTSTSTDTQYF. CDR3 sequence (DNA): TGTGCCAGCAGCAAGGGGACTTCAACTAGCACAGATACGCAGTATTTT.

The chain recombines TRBV5-5 with TRBJ2-6; D might be TRBD2 (5 bases). The V end was cut by 6 bases, the J end by 0 bases, with 19 bases between. Germline lookup yields CDR1 SGHKS and CDR2 YYEKEE (reference sequence). CDR3 length equals 18 residues. The CDR3 DNA reads TGTGCCAGCACTAACCTACCAGGACTTAGCTCTGGGGCCAACGTCCTGACTTTC. It codes for CASTNLPGLSSGANVLTF.

J is TRBJ2-7 and V is TRBV5-3; 7 bases align to TRBD1. TRBV5-3 is designated an ORF whose function remains uncertain. This CDR3 comprises 14 residues. The V and J ends lost 4 bases and 5 bases, in that order; junction bases with no gene match: 9. Here the CDR3 reads CARSLRQGSHEQYF. The CDR3, as DNA: TGTGCCAGAAGCCTCCGACAGGGATCCCACGAGCAGTACTTC.

The sample holds one count of this clone. The V and J genes are TRBV14 and TRBJ1-4; the D gene is possibly TRBD1 (5 bases). Germline V gene sequence: CDR1 SGHDN, CDR2 FVKESK. This CDR3 has 14 amino acids. V dropped 0 bases and J dropped 11 bases, with 13 bases sitting between them. CDR3 region: CASSQDLKGVKLFF. The CDR3 bases are TGTGCCAGCAGCCAAGATCTGAAAGGGGTTAAACTGTTTTTT.

This sequence joins TRBV18 and TRBJ2-3, with D possibly TRBD2 on 6 matching bases. The germline V and J ends were trimmed by 3 bases and 1 base, with 11 bases remaining between them. Germline loops: CDR1 KGHSH, CDR2 LQKENI. The CDR3 contains 15 residues. The CDR3 nucleotides are TGTGCCAGCTCACCTACTAGCTCCCGCACAGATACGCAGTATTTT. Residues: CASSPTSSRTDTQYF.

V usage is TRBV3-1 (or the pseudogene TRBV3-2) and J usage is TRBJ1-1, with 9 bases that match TRBD1. Germline V gene lookup returns CDR1 LGHDT and CDR2 YNNKEL (reference sequence). J was trimmed by 4 bases and V by 10 bases; bases with no gene match: 7. The CDR3 spans 13 residues. CDR3 region: CATSTGGSTEAFF. The CDR3 DNA reads TGTGCCACCTCGACAGGGGGTTCCACTGAAGCTTTCTTT.

The chain combines TRBV7-2 with TRBJ2-3; 9 nucleotides align to TRBD2. The J segment lost 2 bases and the V segment lost 5 bases, leaving 8 bases of the junction unmatched. Germline CDR1 and CDR2: SGHTA and FQGNSA. The CDR3 runs 16 residues. CDR3 loop: CASSPEGTSLTDTQYF. The CDR3 DNA reads TGTGCCAGCAGCCCGGAGGGGACTAGCCTCACAGATACGCAGTATTTT.

The V call is TRBV11-2, the J call TRBJ1-2; a possible D gene is TRBD1 (6 bases). This CDR3 has 15 amino acids. V gave up 6 bases and J gave up 8 bases, with 22 bases separating them. The germline V gene encodes CDR1 SGHAT and CDR2 FQNNGV. The CDR3 here is CASSSIGGPPGGYTF. CDR3 DNA: TGTGCCAGCAGTTCCATCGGGGGGCCCCCCGGAGGCTACACCTTC.

This clone came up a few times. V and J are TRBV24-1 and TRBJ1-1; 9 bases are a match to TRBD1. V was clipped by 5 bases and J by 3 bases; unmatched bases: 3. This CDR3 has 14 amino acids. Germline lookup yields CDR1 KGHDR and CDR2 SFDVKD. The CDR3 nucleotides read TGTGCCACCAGTGGTCGGACAGGGGACACTGAAGCTTTCTTT. Its protein is CATSGRTGDTEAFF.

J is TRBJ1-3 and V is TRBV28; unclear D gene. The V gene's germline CDR1 is MDHEN and CDR2 SYDVKM. The CDR3 runs to 12 residues. V gave up 9 bases and J gave up 4 bases, with 10 bases separating them. In DNA form, the CDR3 reads TGTGCCAGTAGATCCCTGGGAAACACCATATATTTT. Its translation: CASRSLGNTIYF. Full variable domain (rest looked up from reference TRBV28 and TRBJ1-3): DVKVTQSSRYLVKRTGEKVFLECVQDMDHENMFWYRQDPGLGLRLIYFSYDVKMKEKGDIPEGYSVSREKKERFSLILESASTNQTSMYLCASRSLGNTIYFGEGSWLTVV.